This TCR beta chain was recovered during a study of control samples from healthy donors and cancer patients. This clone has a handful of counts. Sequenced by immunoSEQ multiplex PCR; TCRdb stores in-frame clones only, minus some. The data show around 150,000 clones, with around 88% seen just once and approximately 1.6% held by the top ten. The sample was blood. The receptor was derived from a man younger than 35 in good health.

CDR3 sequence: CATSDSRTGTINEKLFF. The CDR3 DNA reads as TGTGCCACCAGTGATTCTCGCACAGGGACAATCAATGAAAAACTGTTTTTT. The V call is TRBV24-1, the J call TRBJ1-4; maybe TRBD1 (6 bases). The V gene's germline CDR1 is KGHDR and CDR2 SFDVKD. With 2 bases removed from V and 5 bases from J, the gap between germline ends came to 17 bases. There are 17 residues in the CDR3.